These T cell receptor beta chains were read from a single sample in a study of T cells in localized non-small cell lung cancer. TCRdb's table, derived via immunoSEQ multiplex PCR, lists solely in-frame clones and lacks some. This repertoire shows around 43,000 clones, about 88% found once; its top ten account for about 4%. The sequences come from peripheral blood, collected before any cancer treatment. Source of these receptors: a man aged 18 to 49 with stage I lung adenocarcinoma. CDR3s include the opening cysteine and the closing phenylalanine or tryptophan. Where a row states a size, it is once, few, many or the class of an expanded clone; other rows omit it.

CDR3: CASSEGTGGNTEAFF; J: TRBJ1-1; V: TRBV6-1; size: .
CDR3: CASSFTTGEAGELFF; J: TRBJ2-2; V: TRBV6-5; size: .
CDR3: CASSLGGNDYTF; J: TRBJ1-2; V: TRBV18; size: .
CDR3: CATSRGYSHTGELFF; J: TRBJ2-2; V: TRBV15; size: .
CDR3: CASSGGLNSNQPQHF; J: TRBJ1-5; V: TRBV2; size: .
CDR3: CASSIGQGEQYF; J: TRBJ2-7; V: TRBV5-1; size: .
CDR3: CASSERGFLLPQPQHF; J: TRBJ1-5; V: TRBV27; size: .
CDR3: CASSQEWRQQGVTNEKLFF; J: TRBJ1-4; V: TRBV4-2; size: .
CDR3: CASSPPGSPLHF; J: TRBJ1-6; V: TRBV19; size: few
CDR3: CASSPGARTDTQYF; J: TRBJ2-3; V: TRBV7-2; size: .
CDR3: CASNRPGVNEQFF; J: TRBJ2-1; V: TRBV6-5; size: .
CDR3: CASRVQGVYGYTF; J: TRBJ1-2; V: TRBV28; size: few
CDR3: CASSKPSKRGSSTDTQYF; J: TRBJ2-3; V: TRBV21-1; size: .
CDR3: CASSYGGSNQPQHF; J: TRBJ1-5; V: TRBV6-6; size: .
CDR3: CASKQRGAGDYNEQFF; J: TRBJ2-1; V: TRBV2; size: .
CDR3: CASSPGGGYEQYF; J: TRBJ2-7; V: TRBV19; size: few
CDR3: CASSLGGYGYTF; J: TRBJ1-2; V: TRBV5-4; size: .
CDR3: CASSPRPPGEKGKNIQYF; J: TRBJ2-4; V: TRBV7-2; size: few
CDR3: CASSQASGTVDSPLHF; J: TRBJ1-6; V: TRBV18; size: .
CDR3: CASRKDESYNSPLHF; J: TRBJ1-6; V: TRBV6-4; size: .
CDR3: CASRRNTEAFF; J: TRBJ1-1; V: TRBV6-6; size: .
CDR3: CASSVGGQLNTGELFF; J: TRBJ2-2; V: TRBV9; size: .
CDR3: CASSTGGSRQETQYF; J: TRBJ2-5; V: TRBV6-1; size: .
CDR3: CASSRDRTAGSNNEKLFF; J: TRBJ1-4; V: TRBV4-2; size: .
CDR3: CASSFMTASYEQYF; J: TRBJ2-7; V: TRBV7-2; size: .
CDR3: CASSTTGARRQPQHF; J: TRBJ1-5; V: TRBV19; size: .
CDR3: CASSLERDRAAYGYTF; J: TRBJ1-2; V: TRBV5-1; size: .
CDR3: CASSPGLAGIGDTQYF; J: TRBJ2-3; V: TRBV11-1; size: once
CDR3: CASSVATGGGETQYF; J: TRBJ2-5; V: TRBV9; size: once
CDR3: CASSLVSQVNQPQHF; J: TRBJ1-5; V: TRBV27; size: .
CDR3: CASSPRDWDPGEQYF; J: TRBJ2-7; V: TRBV9; size: .
CDR3: CASSIGGNTGELFF; J: TRBJ2-2; V: TRBV5-1; size: .
CDR3: CATSRGRVGNQPQHF; J: TRBJ1-5; V: TRBV15; size: .
CDR3: CASSGEATGGTGELFF; J: TRBJ2-2; V: TRBV11-3; size: .
CDR3: CASRTKGFMYGYTF; J: TRBJ1-2; V: TRBV6-5; size: .
CDR3: CASSSAPAGNTIYF; J: TRBJ1-3; V: TRBV19; size: .
CDR3: CASSLGQGLNQPQHF; J: TRBJ1-5; V: TRBV5-1; size: .
CDR3: CASSYQTGNTEAFF; J: TRBJ1-1; V: TRBV6-5; size: .
CDR3: CASSLQGVHYGYTF; J: TRBJ1-2; V: TRBV5-5; size: .
CDR3: CASSLSGSSYNEQFF; J: TRBJ2-1; V: TRBV5-1; size: .